The source of this T cell receptor beta chain is a study of cytomegalovirus exposure and HLA in healthy donors. A few counts support this clone. PCR employed 60 Vbeta and 13 Jbeta primers. Assay used: immunoSEQ multiplex PCR; TCRdb lists only in-frame clones, some missing. The table has roughly 150,000 clones, nearly 70% seen once. This CDR3 region has 18 residues. Trimming cost V 10 bases and J 3 bases; bases outside gene matches: 16. The germline gives CDR1 WSHSY, CDR2 SAAADI. The sequence came from a man aged 30 to 39 in good health and CMV-seropositive. The chain has TRBV10-2 and TRBJ2-6; 9 bases are shared with TRBD1. The sample comprised PBMCs. CDR3 in DNA: TGCGCCACGAAAGCCTTAGGGACAGGGCTAGGTGGGGCCAACGTCCTGACTTTC. It encodes CATKALGTGLGGANVLTF.